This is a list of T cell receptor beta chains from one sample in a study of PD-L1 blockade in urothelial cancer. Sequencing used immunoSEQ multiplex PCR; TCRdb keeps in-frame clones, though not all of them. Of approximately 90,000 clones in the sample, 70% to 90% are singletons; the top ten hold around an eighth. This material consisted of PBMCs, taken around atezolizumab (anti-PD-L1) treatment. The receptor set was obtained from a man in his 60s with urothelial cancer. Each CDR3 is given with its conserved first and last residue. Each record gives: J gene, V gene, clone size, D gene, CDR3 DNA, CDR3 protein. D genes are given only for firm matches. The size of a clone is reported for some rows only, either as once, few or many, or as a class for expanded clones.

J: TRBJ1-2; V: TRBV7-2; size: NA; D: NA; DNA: TGTGCCAGCAGCCCACACAGGCGGGGAGGGCGGCGTGGTGGCTACACCTTC; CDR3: CASSPHRRGGRRGGYTF
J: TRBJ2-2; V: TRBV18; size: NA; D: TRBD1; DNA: TGTGCCAGCTCAGCGCGGACAGGGGGCGCGAACACCGGGGAGCTGTTTTTT; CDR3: CASSARTGGANTGELFF
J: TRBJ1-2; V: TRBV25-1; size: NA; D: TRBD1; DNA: TGTGCCAGCAGTGAATATAGCCCCTCGACAGGGGGAGTCGGAGGCTACACCTTC; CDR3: CASSEYSPSTGGVGGYTF
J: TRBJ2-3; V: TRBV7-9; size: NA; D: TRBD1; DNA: TGTGCCAGCAGCGATAACTACGGGACAGGGGTGGTAAATACGCAGTATTTT; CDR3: CASSDNYGTGVVNTQYF
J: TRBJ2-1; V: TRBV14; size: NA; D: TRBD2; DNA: TGTGCCAGCAGCCGACTAGCGGGGCCTCACAATGAGCAGTTCTTC; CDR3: CASSRLAGPHNEQFF
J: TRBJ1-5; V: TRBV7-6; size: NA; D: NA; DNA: TGTGCCAGCAGCTTAGTAAGTCGACAGAGCAATCAGCCCCAGCATTTT; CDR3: CASSLVSRQSNQPQHF
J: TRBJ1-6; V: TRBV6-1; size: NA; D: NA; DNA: TGTGCCAGCAGTGAGAATCCAGGGGCTAATAATTCACCCCTCCACTTT; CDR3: CASSENPGANNSPLHF
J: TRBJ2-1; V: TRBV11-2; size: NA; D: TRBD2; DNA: TGTGCCAGCAGCACACGGACTAGCGCCTACAATGAGCAGTTCTTC; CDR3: CASSTRTSAYNEQFF
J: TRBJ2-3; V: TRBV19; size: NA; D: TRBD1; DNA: TGTGCCAGTAGTACGGGACAGGGCGTCACAGATACGCAGTATTTT; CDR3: CASSTGQGVTDTQYF
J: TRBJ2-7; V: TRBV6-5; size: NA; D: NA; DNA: TGTGCCAGCAGTTACCCGGGAACCTACGAGCAGTACTTC; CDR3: CASSYPGTYEQYF
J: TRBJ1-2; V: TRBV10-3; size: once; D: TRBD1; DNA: TGTGCCATCAGTGAGGGGCAGGGGGTTTATGGCTACACCTTC; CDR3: CAISEGQGVYGYTF
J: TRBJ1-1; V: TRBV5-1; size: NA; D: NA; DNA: TGCGCCAGCAGCTTAATGAGCCTGAACACTGAAGCTTTCTTT; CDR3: CASSLMSLNTEAFF
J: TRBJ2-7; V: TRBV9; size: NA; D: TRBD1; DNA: TGTGCCAGCTCCTTAGGGGGCCGGGACGAGCAGTACTTC; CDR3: CASSLGGRDEQYF
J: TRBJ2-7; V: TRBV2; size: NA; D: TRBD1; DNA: TGTGCCAGCGGAGAACGGGACAGAAAGTACTTC; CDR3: CASGERDRKYF
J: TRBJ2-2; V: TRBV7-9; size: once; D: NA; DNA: TGTGCCAGCAGCTTAGAGGGGACGAACACCGGGGAGCTGTTTTTT; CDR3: CASSLEGTNTGELFF
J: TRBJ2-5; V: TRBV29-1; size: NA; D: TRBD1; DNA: TGCAGCGCGGGACAGGGATCTTTAGAGACCCAGTACTTC; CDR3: CSAGQGSLETQYF
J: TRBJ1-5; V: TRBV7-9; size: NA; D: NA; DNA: TGTGCCAGCAGCACAGTTCATAGCAATCAGCCCCAGCATTTT; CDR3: CASSTVHSNQPQHF
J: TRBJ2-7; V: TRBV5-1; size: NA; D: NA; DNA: TGCGCCAGCAGCCCCCTTCAGGGCTACGAGCAGTACTTC; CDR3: CASSPLQGYEQYF
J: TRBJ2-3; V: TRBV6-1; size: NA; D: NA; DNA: TGTGCCAGCATGCAGGGACAAGATACGCAGTATTTT; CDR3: CASMQGQDTQYF
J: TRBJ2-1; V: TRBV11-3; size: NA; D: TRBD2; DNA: TGTGCCAGCAGCGGTATGGCGGGGGGAATGGGTGAGCAGTTCTTC; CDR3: CASSGMAGGMGEQFF
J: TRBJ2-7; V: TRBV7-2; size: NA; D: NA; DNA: TGTGCCAGCAGCTTATTGCTAGGAATGAGCGAGCAGTACTTC; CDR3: CASSLLLGMSEQYF
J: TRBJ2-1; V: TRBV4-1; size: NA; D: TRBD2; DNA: TGCGCCAGCAGCCAGGATCCGGGACTAGCGGGGGGGGAGAGCCTTAGGGATGAGCAGTTCTTC; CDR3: CASSQDPGLAGGESLRDEQFF
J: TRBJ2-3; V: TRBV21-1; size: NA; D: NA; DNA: TGTGCCAGCAGCATCTCTGGGAGCGGGACAGGGGGCTCAGATACGCAGTATTTT; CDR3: CASSISGSGTGGSDTQYF
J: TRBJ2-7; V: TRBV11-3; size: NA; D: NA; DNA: TGTGCCAGCAGCTTAGGAGTGGGCGGGAACTACGAGCAGTACTTC; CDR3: CASSLGVGGNYEQYF
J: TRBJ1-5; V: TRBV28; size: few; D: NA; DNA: TGTGCCAGCAGAAAGACCGGGACAAGGAAAAGCAATCAGCCCCAGCATTTT; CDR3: CASRKTGTRKSNQPQHF
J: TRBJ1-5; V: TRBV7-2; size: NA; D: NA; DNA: TGTGCCAGCAGCTTAGAGCAGGTCAGGCAGCCCCAGCATTTT; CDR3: CASSLEQVRQPQHF
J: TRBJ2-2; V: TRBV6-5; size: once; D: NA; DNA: TGTGCCAGCAGTTACTCTGGTAGTACCGGGGAGCTGTTTTTT; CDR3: CASSYSGSTGELFF
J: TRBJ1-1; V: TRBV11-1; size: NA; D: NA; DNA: TGTGCCAGCAGCCCACACCAAAACACTGAAGCTTTCTTT; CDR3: CASSPHQNTEAFF
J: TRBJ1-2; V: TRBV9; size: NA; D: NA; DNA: TGTGCCAGCAGCGTAGTATCGGGGTTCGGCTACACCTTC; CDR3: CASSVVSGFGYTF
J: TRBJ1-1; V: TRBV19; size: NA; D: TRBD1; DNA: TGTGCCAGTGGACAGGGAACGAACACTGAAGCTTTCTTT; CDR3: CASGQGTNTEAFF
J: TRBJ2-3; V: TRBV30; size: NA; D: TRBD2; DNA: TGTGCCTGGAGAGGACTAGCGGGGGTCGGCACAGATACGCAGTATTTT; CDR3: CAWRGLAGVGTDTQYF
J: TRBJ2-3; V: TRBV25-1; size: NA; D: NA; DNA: TGTGCCAGCAGTGAATTTGACAAAAGTAGCACAGATACGCAGTATTTT; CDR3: CASSEFDKSSTDTQYF
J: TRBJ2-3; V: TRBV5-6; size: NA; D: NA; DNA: TGTGCCAGCAGCCTAAGACAGGTGGTCACAGATACGCAGTATTTT; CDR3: CASSLRQVVTDTQYF
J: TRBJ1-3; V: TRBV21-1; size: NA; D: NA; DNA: TGTGCCAGCAGCAAAACGGAGCAGACGCGCCGAAACACCATATATTTT; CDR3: CASSKTEQTRRNTIYF
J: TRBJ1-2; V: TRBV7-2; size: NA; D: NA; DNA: TGTGCCAGCAGCTGGGGGGAGGACTTGGGTGGCTACACCTTC; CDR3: CASSWGEDLGGYTF
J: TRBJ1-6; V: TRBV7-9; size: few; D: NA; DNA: TGTGCCAGCAGCTTAGCGGGGCCCTCAGTCCTCCACTTT; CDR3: CASSLAGPSVLHF
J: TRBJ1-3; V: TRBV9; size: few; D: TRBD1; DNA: TGTGCCAGCAGCGCTACGGGACAGAGAGGATCTGGAAACACCATATATTTT; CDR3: CASSATGQRGSGNTIYF
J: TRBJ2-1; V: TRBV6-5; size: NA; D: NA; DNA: TGTGCCAGCACCGGGGGCGGGAGATTTGGTGAGCAGTTCTTC; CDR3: CASTGGGRFGEQFF
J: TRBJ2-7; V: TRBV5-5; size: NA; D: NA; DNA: TGTGCCAGCAGCTTGGCGGGTGACAGTCCCTACGAGCAGTACTTC; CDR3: CASSLAGDSPYEQYF
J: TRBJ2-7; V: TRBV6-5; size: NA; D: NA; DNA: TGTGCCAGCAGTTACTCTTACAGGGGACTCTACGAGCAGTACTTC; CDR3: CASSYSYRGLYEQYF
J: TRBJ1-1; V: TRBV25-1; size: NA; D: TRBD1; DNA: TGTGCCAGCAGTGAATTTGGCAGGGCTATTCCACAGGGGCGAGCTTTCTTT; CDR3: CASSEFGRAIPQGRAFF
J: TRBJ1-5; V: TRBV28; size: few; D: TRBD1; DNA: TGTGCCAGCAGCACAGGGGATATAAATCAGCCCCAGCATTTT; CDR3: CASSTGDINQPQHF
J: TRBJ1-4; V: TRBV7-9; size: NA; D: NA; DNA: TGTGCCAGCAGCTTAGACAGATCAACTAATGAAAAACTGTTTTTT; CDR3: CASSLDRSTNEKLFF
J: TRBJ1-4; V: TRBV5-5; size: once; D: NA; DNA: TGTGCCAGCAGCGTTCAAGCTGCAACTAATGAAAAACTGTTTTTT; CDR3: CASSVQAATNEKLFF
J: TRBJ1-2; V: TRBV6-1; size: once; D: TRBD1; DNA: TGTGCCAGCAGTGAAGGACAGGGGGATGGCTACACCTTC; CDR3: CASSEGQGDGYTF
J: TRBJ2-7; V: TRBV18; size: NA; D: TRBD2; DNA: TGTGCCAGCTCACAGGGTCTAGCGGGAGTAGACGAGCAGTACTTC; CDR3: CASSQGLAGVDEQYF
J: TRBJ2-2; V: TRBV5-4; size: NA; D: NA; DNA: TGTGCCAGCACCTCCGGGGGACTCACCGGGGAGCTGTTTTTT; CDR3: CASTSGGLTGELFF